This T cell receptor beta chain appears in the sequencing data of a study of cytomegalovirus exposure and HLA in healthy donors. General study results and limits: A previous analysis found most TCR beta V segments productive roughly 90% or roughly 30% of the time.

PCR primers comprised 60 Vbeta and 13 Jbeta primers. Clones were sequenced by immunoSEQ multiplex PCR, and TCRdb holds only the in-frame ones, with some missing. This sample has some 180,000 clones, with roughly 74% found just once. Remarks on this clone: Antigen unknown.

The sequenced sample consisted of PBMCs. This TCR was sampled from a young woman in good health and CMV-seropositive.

The CDR3 protein is CASSRKGAGLAQYF. The CDR3 DNA is TGTGCCAGCAGTCGTAAGGGGGCCGGGTTGGCCCAGTACTTC. The rearrangement joins TRBV6-6 to TRBJ2-5; 7 bases map to TRBD1. This CDR3 region has 14 residues. Germline CDR1 reads MNHNY; CDR2 reads SVGAGI (reference sequence). The V gene end was trimmed by 5 bases and the J gene end by 9 bases; junction bases not matched to a gene: 12.